This T cell receptor beta chain originates from a study of T-cell reconstitution after alpha-beta-depleted transplantation in children. The TCRbeta library incorporated unique molecular identifiers. Via MiXCR, TCRdb re-called the PCR reads, giving one row per CDR3 protein. The table records under 400,000 distinct CDR3 sequences, around 25% of them present only once. Germline V CDR1 and CDR2: SGDLS, YYNGEE. Trimming stripped 4 bases from V and 7 bases from J, with 17 bases between. The CDR3 runs to 14 residues. This clonotype has a handful of counts. The starting material was PBMCs, mostly from graft donor cells, obtained 180 days after TCRalphabeta/CD19-depleted stem cell transplant. The chain is built from TRBV9 and TRBJ2-5, with a possible D match to TRBD2 (6 bases). This receptor was identified in a male patient younger than 18 who had a stem cell transplant for acute lymphoblastic leukemia, so the T cells may come from the graft donor. CDR3 nucleotide sequence: TGTGCCAGCAGCCCGCTCGGGACGGGAGTGACCCAGTACTTC. It specifies CASSPLGTGVTQYF.